One sample yielded the 7 T cell receptor beta chains listed below, sequenced in a study of blood T cell repertoires in COVID-19. Only in-frame clones appear in the TCRdb table, and some are missing; sequencing was by immunoSEQ multiplex PCR. This sample has 59,000 or so clones, with approximately 91% found just once. Sequencing was performed on peripheral blood. Every receptor here comes from a human donor in a cohort sampled during active COVID-19.

This chain uses TRBV6-2 or TRBV6-3 with TRBJ2-7, with 9 bases aligning to TRBD1. This CDR3 spans 15 amino acids. After removal of 4 bases from V and 5 bases from J, the junction contained 9 bases not matched to a gene. Germline-derived CDR1 and CDR2 are MNHEY and SVGEGT. The CDR3 DNA is TGTGCCAGCAGTTCAGGACAGGGGCTTTCAGACGAGCAGTACTTC. This translates into CASSSGQGLSDEQYF.

This chain joins TRBV28 and TRBJ2-7; the D gene is possibly TRBD1 (5 bases). V was cut by 7 bases and J by 2 bases, with 9 bases left in between. The CDR3 sequence is 12 residues long. Looked up from germline, CDR1 is MDHEN and CDR2 is SYDVKM. The CDR3 sequence: CASTQGPYEQYF. CDR3 sequence (DNA): TGTGCCAGCACCCAGGGTCCCTACGAGCAGTACTTC.

The chain couples TRBV5-5 to TRBJ2-7; weak D call: TRBD2 (5 bases). V lost 0 bases, J lost 5 bases, and 18 bases lay in between. Looked up from germline, CDR1 is SGHKS and CDR2 is YYEKEE (reference sequence). This CDR3 region has 16 residues. The CDR3 DNA follows: TGTGCCAGCAGCTTGGAGCTCGGGTCGGGGATTAACGAGCAGTACTTC. Translated, it gives CASSLELGSGINEQYF.

The V and J genes are TRBV19 and TRBJ2-1, with 11 positions matching TRBD2. CDR1 and CDR2 (germline): LNHDA, SQIVND (reference sequence). The ends lost 7 bases at V and 6 bases at J; junction bases unmatched: 11. The CDR3 is 16 residues long. The CDR3: CASIDRAGTSGNEQFF. CDR3 DNA sequence: TGTGCCAGTATCGACAGGGCCGGGACTAGCGGCAATGAGCAGTTCTTC.

The chain uses TRBV19 and TRBJ1-1; 7 bases align to TRBD1. The germline V gene encodes CDR1 LNHDA and CDR2 SQIVND (reference sequence). J gave up 4 bases and V 7 bases, and 9 bases lay outside the gene matches. The length of the CDR3 is 14 residues. CDR3 in amino acids: CASKTGWESTEAFF. The CDR3 DNA sequence: TGTGCCAGTAAGACAGGGTGGGAGAGCACTGAAGCTTTCTTT.

The chain joins TRBV7-2 to TRBJ2-5, with no clear D. V lost 3 bases to trimming and J lost 2 bases, with 13 bases between them. CDR3 length equals 15 residues. The germline CDR1 and CDR2 sequences are SGHTA and FQGNSA. CDR3 sequence: CASSFSGGRQETQYF. The CDR3 nucleotides are TGTGCCAGCAGCTTCAGTGGTGGCAGACAAGAGACCCAGTACTTC.

The chain uses TRBV23-1 and TRBJ2-1; D might be TRBD2 (6 bases). TRBV23-1 belongs to the ORF category, with a function that is uncertain. The CDR3 loop spans 17 amino acids. V lost 0 bases and J lost 2, with 14 bases in between. The CDR3 is CASSQSSGTRAYNEQFF. The CDR3 bases are TGCGCCAGCAGTCAATCCTCCGGGACTCGCGCCTACAATGAGCAGTTCTTC.